The clone carrying this TCR beta chain has a handful of counts. Profiled with immunoSEQ multiplex PCR; TCRdb holds only in-frame clones, not every one. The sample holds 200,000 to 300,000 clones, 88% seen once. This specimen comes from a study of blood T cell repertoires in COVID-19. Across the study: Both acute and convalescent COVID-19 samples were obtained from the United States, Italy and Spain. Sample material is recorded as cDNA or gDNA derived from T cells, B-cell-depleted T cells, or PBMCs.

Residents of about two dozen US areas, aged roughly 18 to 95 years, made up the participants. Participant-given clinical history determined each cohort assignment. Sequenced input: PBMCs or T cells enriched from blood (not recorded which). This sequence originates from a woman aged 35 to 49 with acute COVID-19.

CDR3 protein: CASSADQQDWDEQFF. CDR3 sequence (DNA): TGTGCCAGCAGCGCTGACCAGCAAGACTGGGATGAGCAGTTCTTC. This chain joins TRBV12-1 and TRBJ2-1; the table's D call of TRBD2 was not tested on the DNA. TRBV12-1 constitutes a pseudogene. The CDR3 contains 15 residues.